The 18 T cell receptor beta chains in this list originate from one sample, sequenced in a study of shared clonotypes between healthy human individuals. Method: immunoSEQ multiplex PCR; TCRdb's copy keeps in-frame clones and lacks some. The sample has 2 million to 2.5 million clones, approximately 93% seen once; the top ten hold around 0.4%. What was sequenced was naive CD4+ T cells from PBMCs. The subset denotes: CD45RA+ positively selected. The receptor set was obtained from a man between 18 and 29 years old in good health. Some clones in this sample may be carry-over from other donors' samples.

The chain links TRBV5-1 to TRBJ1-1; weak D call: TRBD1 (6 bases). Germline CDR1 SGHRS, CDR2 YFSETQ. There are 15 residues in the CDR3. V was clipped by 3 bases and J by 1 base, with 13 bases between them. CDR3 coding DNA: TGCGCCAGCAGCTCTACAGGGTTGTGGAACACTGAAGCTTTCTTT. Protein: CASSSTGLWNTEAFF. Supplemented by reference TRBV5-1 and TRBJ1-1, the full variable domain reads KAGVTQTPRYLIKTRGQQVTLSCSPISGHRSVSWYQQTPGQGLQFLFEYFSETQRNKGNFPGRFSGRQFSNSRSEMNVSTLELGDSALYLCASSSTGLWNTEAFFGQGTRLTVV.

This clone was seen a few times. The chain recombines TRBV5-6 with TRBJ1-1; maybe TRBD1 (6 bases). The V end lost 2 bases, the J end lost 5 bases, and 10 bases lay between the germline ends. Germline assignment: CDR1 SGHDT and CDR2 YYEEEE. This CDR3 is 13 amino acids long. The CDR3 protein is CASSFQQGTEAFF. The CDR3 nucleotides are TGTGCCAGCAGCTTCCAACAGGGAACTGAAGCTTTCTTT.

This chain's CDR3 is CASSFDAGGGSTDTQYF. In nucleotides, the CDR3 is TGCGCCAGCAGCTTTGACGCGGGAGGCGGGAGCACAGATACGCAGTATTTT. The gene calls are TRBV5-1 and TRBJ2-3; TRBD2 aligns across 8 bases. The CDR3 has 17 residues. Germline V gene data show CDR1 as SGHRS and CDR2 as YFSETQ. The V gene end was trimmed by 2 bases and the J gene end by 0 bases; junction bases not matched to a gene: 8.

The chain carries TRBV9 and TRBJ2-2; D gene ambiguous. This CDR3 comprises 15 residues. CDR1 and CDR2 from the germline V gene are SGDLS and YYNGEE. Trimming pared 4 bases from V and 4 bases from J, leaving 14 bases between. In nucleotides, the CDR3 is TGTGCCAGCAGCCTTCAAGAGGTGGTCACCGGGGAGCTGTTTTTT. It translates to CASSLQEVVTGELFF.

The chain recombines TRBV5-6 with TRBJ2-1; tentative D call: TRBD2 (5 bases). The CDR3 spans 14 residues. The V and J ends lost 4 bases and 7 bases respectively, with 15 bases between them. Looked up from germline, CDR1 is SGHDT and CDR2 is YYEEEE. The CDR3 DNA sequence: TGTGCCAGCAGCCCACCAACTAGTCAGAATGAGCAGTTCTTC. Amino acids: CASSPPTSQNEQFF.

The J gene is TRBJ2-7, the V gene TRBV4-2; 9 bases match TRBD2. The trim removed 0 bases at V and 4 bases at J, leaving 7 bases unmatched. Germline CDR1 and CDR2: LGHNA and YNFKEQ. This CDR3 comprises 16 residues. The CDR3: CASSQDASGTLYEQYF. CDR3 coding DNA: TGTGCCAGCAGCCAAGACGCTAGCGGGACTTTATACGAGCAGTACTTC.

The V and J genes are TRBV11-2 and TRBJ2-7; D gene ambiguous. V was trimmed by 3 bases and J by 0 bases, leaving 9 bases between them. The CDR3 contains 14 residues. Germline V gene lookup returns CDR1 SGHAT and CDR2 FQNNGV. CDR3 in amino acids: CASSFRRSSYEQYF. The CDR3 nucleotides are TGTGCCAGCAGCTTCCGGCGAAGCTCCTACGAGCAGTACTTC.

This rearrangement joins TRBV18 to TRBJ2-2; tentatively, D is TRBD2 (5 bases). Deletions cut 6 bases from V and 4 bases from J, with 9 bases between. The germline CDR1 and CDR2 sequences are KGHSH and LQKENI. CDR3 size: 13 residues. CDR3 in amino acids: CASSREFTGELFF. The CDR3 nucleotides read TGTGCCAGCTCCCGGGAATTCACCGGGGAGCTGTTTTTT.

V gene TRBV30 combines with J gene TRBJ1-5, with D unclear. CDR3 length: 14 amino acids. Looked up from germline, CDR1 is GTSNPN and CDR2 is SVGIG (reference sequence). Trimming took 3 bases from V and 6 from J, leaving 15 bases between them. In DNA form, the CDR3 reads TGTGCCTGGAGCCAACAGACGACGGCTCAGCCCCAGCATTTT. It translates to CAWSQQTTAQPQHF. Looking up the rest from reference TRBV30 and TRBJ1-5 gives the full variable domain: SQTIHQWPATLVQPVGSPLSLECTVEGTSNPNLYWYRQAAGRGLQLLFYSVGIGQISSEVPQNLSASRPQDRQFILSSKKLLLSDSGFYLCAWSQQTTAQPQHFGDGTRLSIL.

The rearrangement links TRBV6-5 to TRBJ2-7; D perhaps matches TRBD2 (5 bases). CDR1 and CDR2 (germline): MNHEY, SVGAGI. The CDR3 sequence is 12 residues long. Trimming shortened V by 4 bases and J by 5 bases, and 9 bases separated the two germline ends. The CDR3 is CASSWQRDEQYF. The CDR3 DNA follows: TGTGCCAGCAGTTGGCAGAGGGACGAGCAGTACTTC.

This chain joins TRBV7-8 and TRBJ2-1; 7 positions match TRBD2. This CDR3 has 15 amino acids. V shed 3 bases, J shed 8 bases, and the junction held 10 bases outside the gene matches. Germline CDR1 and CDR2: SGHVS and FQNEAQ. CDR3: CASSFRASGGDEQFF. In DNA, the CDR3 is TGTGCCAGCAGCTTCCGGGCTAGCGGAGGGGATGAGCAGTTCTTC. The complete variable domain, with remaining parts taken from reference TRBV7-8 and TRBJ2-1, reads GAGVSQSPRYKVAKRGQDVALRCDPISGHVSLFWYQQALGQGPEFLTYFQNEAQLDKSGLPSDRFFAERPEGSVSTLKIQRTQQEDSAVYLCASSFRASGGDEQFFGPGTRLTVL.

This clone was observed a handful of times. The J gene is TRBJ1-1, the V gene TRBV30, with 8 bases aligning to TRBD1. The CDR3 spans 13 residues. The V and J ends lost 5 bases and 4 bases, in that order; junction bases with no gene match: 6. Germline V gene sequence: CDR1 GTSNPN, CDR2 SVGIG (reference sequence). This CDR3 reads CAWATGEGTEAFF. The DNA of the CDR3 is TGTGCCTGGGCGACAGGGGAGGGCACTGAAGCTTTCTTT. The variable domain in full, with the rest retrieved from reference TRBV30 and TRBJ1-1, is SQTIHQWPATLVQPVGSPLSLECTVEGTSNPNLYWYRQAAGRGLQLLFYSVGIGQISSEVPQNLSASRPQDRQFILSSKKLLLSDSGFYLCAWATGEGTEAFFGQGTRLTVV.

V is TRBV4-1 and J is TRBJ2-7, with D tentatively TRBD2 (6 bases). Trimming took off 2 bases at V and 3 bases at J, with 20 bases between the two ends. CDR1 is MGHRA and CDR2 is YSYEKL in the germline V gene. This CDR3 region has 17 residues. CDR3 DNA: TGCGCCAGCAGCCAATTCATCTCAATAGCGGATTACTACGAGCAGTACTTC. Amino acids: CASSQFISIADYYEQYF.

CDR3 sequence: CASISEREETQYF. For the CDR3, the DNA is TGTGCCAGCATCTCCGAGAGGGAAGAGACCCAGTACTTC. V and J are TRBV2 and TRBJ2-5, with D perhaps TRBD2 (5 bases). CDR3 size: 13 residues. With 7 bases removed from V and 3 bases from J, the gap between germline ends came to 12 bases. The germline V gene has CDR1 SNHLY and CDR2 FYNNEI.

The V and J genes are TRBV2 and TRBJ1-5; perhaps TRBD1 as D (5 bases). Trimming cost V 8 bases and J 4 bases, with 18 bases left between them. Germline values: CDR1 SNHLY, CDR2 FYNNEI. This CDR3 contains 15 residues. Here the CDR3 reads CASGGGPGINQPQHF. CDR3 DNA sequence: TGTGCCAGCGGGGGAGGGCCAGGCATTAATCAGCCCCAGCATTTT.

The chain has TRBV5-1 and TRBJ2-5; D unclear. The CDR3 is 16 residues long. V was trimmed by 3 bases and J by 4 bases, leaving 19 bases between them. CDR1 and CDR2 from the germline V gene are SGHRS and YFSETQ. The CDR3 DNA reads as TGCGCCAGCAGCTATTTATCGGACGCTGGTGGAGAGACCCAGTACTTC. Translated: CASSYLSDAGGETQYF.

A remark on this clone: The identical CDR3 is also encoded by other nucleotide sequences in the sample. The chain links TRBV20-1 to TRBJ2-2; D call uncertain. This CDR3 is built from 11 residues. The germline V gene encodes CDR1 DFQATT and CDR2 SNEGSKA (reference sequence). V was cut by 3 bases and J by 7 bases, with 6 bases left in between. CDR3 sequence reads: CSARGGGELFF. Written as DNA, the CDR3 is TGCAGTGCTAGGGGCGGCGGGGAGCTGTTTTTT.

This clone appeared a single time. The CDR3 spells CASSVGPGQGDIQYF. CDR3 DNA sequence: TGTGCCAGCAGCGTAGGCCCGGGACAGGGTGACATTCAGTACTTC. The chain combines TRBV9 with TRBJ2-4, with 9 bases aligning to TRBD1. Losses at the gene ends were 0 bases for V and 8 bases for J; bases not matched to a gene: 6. Germline CDR1 reads SGDLS; CDR2 reads YYNGEE. The CDR3 extends over 15 amino acids.